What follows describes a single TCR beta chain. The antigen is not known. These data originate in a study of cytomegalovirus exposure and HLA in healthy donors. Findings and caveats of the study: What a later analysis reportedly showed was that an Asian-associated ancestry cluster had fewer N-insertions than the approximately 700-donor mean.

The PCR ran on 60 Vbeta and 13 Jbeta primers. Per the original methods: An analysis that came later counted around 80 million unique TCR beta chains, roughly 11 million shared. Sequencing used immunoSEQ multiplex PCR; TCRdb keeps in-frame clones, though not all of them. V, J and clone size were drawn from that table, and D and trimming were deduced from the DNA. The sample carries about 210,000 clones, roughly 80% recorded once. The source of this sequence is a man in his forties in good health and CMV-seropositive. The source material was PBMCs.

CDR3 amino acids: CASSIQGAPGNTIYF. The CDR3 nucleotides are TGTGCCAGTAGTATTCAGGGGGCACCGGGAAACACCATATATTTT. The chain employs TRBV19 and TRBJ1-3; TRBD1 aligns across 8 bases. The CDR3 has 15 residues. The germline V gene encodes CDR1 LNHDA and CDR2 SQIVND (reference sequence). V shed 3 bases, J shed 4 bases, and the junction held 5 bases outside the gene matches.